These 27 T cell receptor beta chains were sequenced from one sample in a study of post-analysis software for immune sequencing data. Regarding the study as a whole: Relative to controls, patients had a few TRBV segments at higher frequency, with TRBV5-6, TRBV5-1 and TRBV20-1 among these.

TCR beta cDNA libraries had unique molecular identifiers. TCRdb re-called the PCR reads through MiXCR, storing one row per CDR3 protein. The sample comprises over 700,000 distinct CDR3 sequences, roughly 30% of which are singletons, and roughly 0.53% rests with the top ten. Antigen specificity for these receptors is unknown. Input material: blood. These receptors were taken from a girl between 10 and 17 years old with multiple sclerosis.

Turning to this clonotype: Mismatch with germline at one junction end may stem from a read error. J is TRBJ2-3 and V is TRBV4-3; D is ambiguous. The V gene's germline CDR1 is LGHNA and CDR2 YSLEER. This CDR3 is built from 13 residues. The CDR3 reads CTSSQGRAYTQYF. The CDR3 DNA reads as TGCACCAGCAGCCAAGGACGGGCCTATACGCAGTATTTT.

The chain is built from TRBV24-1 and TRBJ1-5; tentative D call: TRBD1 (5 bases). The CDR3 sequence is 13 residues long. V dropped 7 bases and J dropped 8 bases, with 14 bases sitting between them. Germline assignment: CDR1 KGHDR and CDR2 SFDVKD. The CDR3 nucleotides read TGTGCCACCAGGGGGGAGTTTGAGGAGCCCCAGCATTTT. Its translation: CATRGEFEEPQHF.

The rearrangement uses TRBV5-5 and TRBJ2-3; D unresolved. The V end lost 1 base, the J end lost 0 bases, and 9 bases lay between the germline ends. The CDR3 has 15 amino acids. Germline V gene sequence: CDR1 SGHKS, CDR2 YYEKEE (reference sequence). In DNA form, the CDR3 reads TGTGCCAGCAGCTTGTGGTCTGGTAGCACAGATACGCAGTATTTT. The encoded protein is CASSLWSGSTDTQYF.

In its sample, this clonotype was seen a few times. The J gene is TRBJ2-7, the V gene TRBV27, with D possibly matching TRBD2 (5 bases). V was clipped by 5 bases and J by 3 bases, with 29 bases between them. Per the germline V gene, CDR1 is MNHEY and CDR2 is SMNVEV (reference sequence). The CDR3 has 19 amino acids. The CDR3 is CASSPSKIGGLKTFYEQYF. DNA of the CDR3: TGTGCCAGCAGTCCCTCGAAGATAGGAGGTCTTAAAACCTTCTACGAGCAGTACTTC.

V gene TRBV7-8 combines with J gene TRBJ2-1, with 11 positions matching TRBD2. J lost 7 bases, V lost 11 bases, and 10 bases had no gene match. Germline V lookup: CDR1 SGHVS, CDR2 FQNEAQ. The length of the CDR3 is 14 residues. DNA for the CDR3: TGTGCCGGACGACTAGCGGGGACCCGAAATGAGCAGTTCTTC. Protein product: CAGRLAGTRNEQFF.

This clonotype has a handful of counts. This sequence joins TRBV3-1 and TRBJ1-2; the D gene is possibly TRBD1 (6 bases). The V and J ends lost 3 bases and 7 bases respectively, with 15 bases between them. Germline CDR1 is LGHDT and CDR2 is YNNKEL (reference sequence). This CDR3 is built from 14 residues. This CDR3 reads CASSQQTGAGGYTF. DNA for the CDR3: TGTGCCAGCAGCCAGCAGACAGGCGCCGGTGGCTACACCTTC. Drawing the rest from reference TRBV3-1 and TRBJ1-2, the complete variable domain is DTAVSQTPKYLVTQMGNDKSIKCEQNLGHDTMYWYKQDSKKFLKIMFSYNNKELIINETVPNRFSPKSPDKAHLNLHINSLELGDSAVYFCASSQQTGAGGYTFGSGTRLTVV.

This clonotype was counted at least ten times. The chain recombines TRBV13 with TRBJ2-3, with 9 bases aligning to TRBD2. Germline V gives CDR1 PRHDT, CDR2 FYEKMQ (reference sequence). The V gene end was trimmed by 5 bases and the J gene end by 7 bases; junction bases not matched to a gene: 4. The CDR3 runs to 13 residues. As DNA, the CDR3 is TGTGCCAGCAGCCCAGGACTAGCGAATACGCAGTATTTT. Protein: CASSPGLANTQYF. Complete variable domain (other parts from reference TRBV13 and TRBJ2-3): AAGVIQSPRHLIKEKRETATLKCYPIPRHDTVYWYQQGPGQDPQFLISFYEKMQSDKGSIPDRFSAQQFSDYHSELNMSSLELGDSALYFCASSPGLANTQYFGPGTRLTVL.

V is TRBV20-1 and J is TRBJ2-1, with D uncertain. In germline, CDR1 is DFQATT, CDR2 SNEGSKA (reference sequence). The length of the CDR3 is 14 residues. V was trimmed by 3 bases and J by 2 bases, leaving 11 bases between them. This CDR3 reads CSARSDTPYNEQFF. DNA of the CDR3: TGCAGTGCTAGGTCAGACACCCCCTACAATGAGCAGTTCTTC.

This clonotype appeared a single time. For the CDR3, the DNA is TGCGCCAGCAGCCTGTCCGCACAGGAGAATGAGCAGTACTTC. It specifies CASSLSAQENEQYF. V is TRBV5-1 and J is TRBJ2-5; D is perhaps TRBD1 (5 bases). The germline V gene has CDR1 SGHRS and CDR2 YFSETQ. Trimming left V 4 bases short and J 11 bases short, with 21 bases between. CDR3 length equals 14 residues.

The CDR3 region has the DNA TGTGCCAGCAGTGTACTAGCGGGGGCCCGCGAGACCCAGTACTTC. It codes for CASSVLAGARETQYF. The rearrangement joins TRBV12-3 or TRBV12-4 to TRBJ2-5; TRBD2 aligns across 11 bases. Germline trimming cut 5 bases from V and 5 bases from J; bases unmatched to any gene: 7. This CDR3 is 15 amino acids long.

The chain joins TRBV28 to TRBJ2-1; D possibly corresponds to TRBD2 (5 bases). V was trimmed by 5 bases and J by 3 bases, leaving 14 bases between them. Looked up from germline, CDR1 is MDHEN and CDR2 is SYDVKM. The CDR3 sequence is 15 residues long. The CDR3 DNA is TGTGCCAGCAGTGGTGGAGCGGAGCTCTACAATGAGCAGTTCTTC. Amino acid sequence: CASSGGAELYNEQFF.

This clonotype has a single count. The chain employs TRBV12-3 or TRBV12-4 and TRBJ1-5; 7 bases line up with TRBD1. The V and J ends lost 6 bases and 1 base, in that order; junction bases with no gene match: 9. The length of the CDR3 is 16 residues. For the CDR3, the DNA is TGTGCCAGCAGACCGGCGACAGGGAGAAGCAATCAGCCCCAGCATTTT. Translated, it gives CASRPATGRSNQPQHF.

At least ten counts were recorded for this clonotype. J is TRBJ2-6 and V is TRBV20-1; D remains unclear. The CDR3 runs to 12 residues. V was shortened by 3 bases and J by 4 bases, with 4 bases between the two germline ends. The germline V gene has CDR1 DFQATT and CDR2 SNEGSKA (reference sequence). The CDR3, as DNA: TGCAGTGCTAGGGGGGGGGCCAACGTCCTGACTTTC. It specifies CSARGGANVLTF.

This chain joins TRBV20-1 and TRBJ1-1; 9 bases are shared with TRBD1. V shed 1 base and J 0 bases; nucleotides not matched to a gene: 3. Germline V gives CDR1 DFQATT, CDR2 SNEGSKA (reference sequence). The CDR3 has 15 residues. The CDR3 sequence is CSARVRDRVNTEAFF. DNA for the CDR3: TGCAGTGCTAGAGTGCGGGACAGGGTGAACACTGAAGCTTTCTTT.

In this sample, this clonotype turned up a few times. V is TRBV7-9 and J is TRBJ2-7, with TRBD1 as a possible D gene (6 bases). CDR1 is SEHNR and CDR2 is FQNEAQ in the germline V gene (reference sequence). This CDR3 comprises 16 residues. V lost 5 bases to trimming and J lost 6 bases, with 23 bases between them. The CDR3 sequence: CASSTSDRGRFVEQYF. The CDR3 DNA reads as TGTGCCAGCAGCACGTCGGACAGAGGGCGGTTTGTCGAGCAGTACTTC.

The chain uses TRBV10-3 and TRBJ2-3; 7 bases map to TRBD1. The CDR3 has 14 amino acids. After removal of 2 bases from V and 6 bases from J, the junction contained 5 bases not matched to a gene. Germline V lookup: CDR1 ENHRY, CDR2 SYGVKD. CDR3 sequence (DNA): TGTGCCATCAGTGAGGCCACAGGGGAGGATACGCAGTATTTT. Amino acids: CAISEATGEDTQYF.

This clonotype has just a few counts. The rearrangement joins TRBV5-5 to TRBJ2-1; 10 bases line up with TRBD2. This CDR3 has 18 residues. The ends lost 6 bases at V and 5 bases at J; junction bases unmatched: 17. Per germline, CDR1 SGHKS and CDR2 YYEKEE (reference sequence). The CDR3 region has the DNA TGTGCCAGCATGAAACCTAGCGGGAGAATCATAGGCAACAATGAGCAGTTCTTC. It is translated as CASMKPSGRIIGNNEQFF.

For the CDR3, the DNA is TGTGCCACCAGTGATTCAGCGGGGGGCTCTAACTATGGCTACACCTTC. Its protein product is CATSDSAGGSNYGYTF. The chain has TRBV24-1 and TRBJ1-2; D is perhaps TRBD1 (6 bases). With 2 bases removed from V and 0 bases from J, the gap between germline ends came to 12 bases. Per the germline V gene, CDR1 is KGHDR and CDR2 is SFDVKD. The CDR3 loop spans 16 amino acids.

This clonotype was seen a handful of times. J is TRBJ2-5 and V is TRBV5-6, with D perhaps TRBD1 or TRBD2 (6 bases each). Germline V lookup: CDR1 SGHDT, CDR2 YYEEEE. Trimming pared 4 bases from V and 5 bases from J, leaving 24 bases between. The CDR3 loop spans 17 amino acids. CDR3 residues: CASSPGIGGGLGETQYF. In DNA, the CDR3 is TGTGCCAGCAGCCCCGGCATTGGAGGGGGGCTAGGGGAGACCCAGTACTTC.

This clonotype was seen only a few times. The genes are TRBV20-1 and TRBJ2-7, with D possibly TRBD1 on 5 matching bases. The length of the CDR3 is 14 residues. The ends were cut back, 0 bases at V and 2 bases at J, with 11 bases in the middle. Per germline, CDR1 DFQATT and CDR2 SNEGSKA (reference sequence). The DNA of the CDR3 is TGCAGTGCTAGAGATCTACAGGTTACCTACGAGCAGTACTTC. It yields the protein CSARDLQVTYEQYF.

CDR3 sequence: CASSLGTSGNSKNIQYF. CDR3 coding DNA: TGTGCCAGCAGCTTAGGGACTAGCGGGAACAGCAAAAACATTCAGTACTTC. The chain couples TRBV7-9 to TRBJ2-4; 12 bases are a match to TRBD2. This CDR3 comprises 17 residues. J was trimmed by 3 bases and V by 1 base; bases with no gene match: 4. The germline V gene encodes CDR1 SEHNR and CDR2 FQNEAQ (reference sequence).

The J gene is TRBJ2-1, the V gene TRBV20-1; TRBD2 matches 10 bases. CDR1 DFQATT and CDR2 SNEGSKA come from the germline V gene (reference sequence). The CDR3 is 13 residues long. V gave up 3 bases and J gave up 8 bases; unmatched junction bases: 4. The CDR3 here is CSASRLAGDEQFF. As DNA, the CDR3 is TGCAGTGCTAGTAGGCTAGCGGGGGATGAGCAGTTCTTC.

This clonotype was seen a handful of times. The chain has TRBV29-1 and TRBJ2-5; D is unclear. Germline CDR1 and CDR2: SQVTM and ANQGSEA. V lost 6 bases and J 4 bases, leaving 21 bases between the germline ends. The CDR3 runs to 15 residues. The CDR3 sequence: CSVNYRLLNVETQYF. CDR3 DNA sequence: TGCAGCGTAAATTACAGATTATTGAATGTAGAGACCCAGTACTTC.

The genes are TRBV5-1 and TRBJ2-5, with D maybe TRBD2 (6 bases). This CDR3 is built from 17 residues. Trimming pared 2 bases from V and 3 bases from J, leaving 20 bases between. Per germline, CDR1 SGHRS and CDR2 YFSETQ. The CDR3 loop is CASSFVPPDYSEETQYF. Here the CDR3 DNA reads TGCGCCAGCAGCTTCGTTCCACCGGACTACAGTGAAGAGACCCAGTACTTC.

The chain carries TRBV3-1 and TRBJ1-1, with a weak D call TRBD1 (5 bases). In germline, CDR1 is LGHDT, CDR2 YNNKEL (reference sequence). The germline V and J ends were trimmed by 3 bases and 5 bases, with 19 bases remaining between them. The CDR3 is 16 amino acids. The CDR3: CASSHGARGSGTEAFF. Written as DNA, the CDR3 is TGTGCCAGCAGCCATGGGGCCCGGGGATCGGGAACTGAAGCTTTCTTT.

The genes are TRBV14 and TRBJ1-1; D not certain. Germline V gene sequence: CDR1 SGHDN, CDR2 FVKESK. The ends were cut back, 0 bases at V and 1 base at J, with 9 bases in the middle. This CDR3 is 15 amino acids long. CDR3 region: CASSQDGRKNTEAFF. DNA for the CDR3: TGTGCCAGCAGCCAAGATGGCAGAAAGAACACTGAAGCTTTCTTT. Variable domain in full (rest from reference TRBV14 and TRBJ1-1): EAGVTQFPSHSVIEKGQTVTLRCDPISGHDNLYWYRRVMGKEIKFLLHFVKESKQDESGMPNNRFLAERTGGTYSTLKVQPAELEDSGVYFCASSQDGRKNTEAFFGQGTRLTVV.

The CDR3, as DNA: TGTGCCAGCAGTGAGGACAGGGTGACCGCTGAAGCTTTCTTT. It specifies CASSEDRVTAEAFF. The chain carries TRBV6-6 and TRBJ1-1, with 8 bases aligning to TRBD1. The CDR3 contains 14 residues. With 5 bases clipped from V and 6 bases from J, the junction kept 8 bases outside the gene matches. Germline CDR1 and CDR2: MNHNY and SVGAGI (reference sequence).